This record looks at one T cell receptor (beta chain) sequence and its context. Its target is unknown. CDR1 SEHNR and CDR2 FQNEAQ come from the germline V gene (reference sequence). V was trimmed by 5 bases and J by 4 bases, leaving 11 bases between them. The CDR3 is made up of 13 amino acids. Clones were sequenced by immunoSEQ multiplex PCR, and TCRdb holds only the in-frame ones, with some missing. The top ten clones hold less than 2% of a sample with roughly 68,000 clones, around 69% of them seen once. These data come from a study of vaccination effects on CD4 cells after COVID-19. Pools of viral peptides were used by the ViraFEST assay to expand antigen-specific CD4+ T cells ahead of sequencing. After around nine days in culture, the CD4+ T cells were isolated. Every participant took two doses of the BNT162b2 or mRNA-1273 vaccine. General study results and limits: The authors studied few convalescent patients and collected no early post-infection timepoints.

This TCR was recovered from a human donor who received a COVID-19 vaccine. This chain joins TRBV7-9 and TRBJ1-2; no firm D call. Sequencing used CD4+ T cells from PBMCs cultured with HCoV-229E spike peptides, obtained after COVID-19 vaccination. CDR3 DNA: TGTGCCAGCAGCCCTGCGGGTAGCTATGGCTACACCTTC. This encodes CASSPAGSYGYTF.